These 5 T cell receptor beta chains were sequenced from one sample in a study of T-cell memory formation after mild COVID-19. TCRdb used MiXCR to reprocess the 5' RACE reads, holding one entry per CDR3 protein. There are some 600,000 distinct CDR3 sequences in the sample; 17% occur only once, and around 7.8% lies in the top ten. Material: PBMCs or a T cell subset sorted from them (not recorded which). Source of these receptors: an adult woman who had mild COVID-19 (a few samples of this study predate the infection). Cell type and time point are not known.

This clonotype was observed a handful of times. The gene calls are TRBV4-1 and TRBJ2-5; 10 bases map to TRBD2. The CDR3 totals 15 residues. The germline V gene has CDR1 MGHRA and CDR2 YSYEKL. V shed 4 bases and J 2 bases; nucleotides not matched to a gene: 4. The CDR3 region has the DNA TGCGCCAGCAGCCCCTGGACTAGCGGACAAGAGACCCAGTACTTC. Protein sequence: CASSPWTSGQETQYF.

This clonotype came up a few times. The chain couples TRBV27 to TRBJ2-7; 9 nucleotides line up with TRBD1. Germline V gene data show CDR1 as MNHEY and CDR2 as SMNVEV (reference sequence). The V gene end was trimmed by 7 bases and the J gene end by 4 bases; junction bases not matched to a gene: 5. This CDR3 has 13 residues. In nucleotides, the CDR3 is TGTGCCAGCACCGTGACAGGGGGTTACGAGCAGTACTTC. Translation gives CASTVTGGYEQYF.

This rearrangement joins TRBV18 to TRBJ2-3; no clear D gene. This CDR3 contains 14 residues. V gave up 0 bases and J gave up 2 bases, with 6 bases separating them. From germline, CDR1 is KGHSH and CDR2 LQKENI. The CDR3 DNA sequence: TGTGCCAGCTCACCACCGGTTACCACAGATACGCAGTATTTT. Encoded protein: CASSPPVTTDTQYF.

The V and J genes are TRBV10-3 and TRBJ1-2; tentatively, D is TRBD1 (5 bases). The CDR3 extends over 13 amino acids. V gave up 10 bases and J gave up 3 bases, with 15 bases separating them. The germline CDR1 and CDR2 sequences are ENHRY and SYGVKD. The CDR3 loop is CATGDFGDYGYTF. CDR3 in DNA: TGTGCCACGGGGGACTTTGGGGACTATGGCTACACCTTC.

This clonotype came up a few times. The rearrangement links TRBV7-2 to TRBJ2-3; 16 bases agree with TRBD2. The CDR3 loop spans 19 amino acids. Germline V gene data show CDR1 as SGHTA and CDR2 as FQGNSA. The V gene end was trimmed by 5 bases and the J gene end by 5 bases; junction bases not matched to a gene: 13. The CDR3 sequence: CASSEDTGTSGGAGDTQYF. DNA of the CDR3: TGTGCCAGCAGCGAGGACACGGGGACTAGCGGGGGGGCCGGAGATACGCAGTATTTT.